This TCR beta chain came from a study of T cell responses to AZD1222 COVID-19 vaccine. Regarding the study as a whole: Vaccine-associated CD4 TCRs spanned spike, dominant at 160-218 and 743-854. With two AZD1222 doses given, Spike-specific TCR breadth and depth both rose. White British donors predominated, females outnumbered males, and clonal diversity was possibly underestimated.

TCRdb's copy holds only in-frame clones and misses some; the assay was immunoSEQ multiplex PCR. The sample includes 90,000 to 120,000 clones, about 93% of them seen just once. Pooled together were second doses at about 4 or about 12 weeks. The CDR3 loop spans 15 amino acids. V lost 1 base, J lost 5 bases, and 15 bases lay in between. Germline V gene data show CDR1 as LGHDT and CDR2 as YNNKEL (reference sequence). This clone was seen once. What it recognizes is unknown. The TCR was taken from an adult who received the AZD1222 COVID-19 vaccine. This rearrangement joins TRBV3-1 (or the pseudogene TRBV3-2) to TRBJ2-7; a possible D gene is TRBD1 (6 bases). Sequences were derived from peripheral blood, sampled 28 days after the second AZD1222 dose. The CDR3 loop reads CASSQARDIFDEQYF. The CDR3 coding sequence is TGTGCCAGCAGCCAAGCCCGGGACATCTTTGACGAGCAGTACTTC.